Listed here are 8 T cell receptor beta chains from one sample, sequenced in a study of blood T cell repertoires in COVID-19. Sequenced by immunoSEQ multiplex PCR; TCRdb stores in-frame clones only, minus some. The sample has approximately 160,000 clones; 80% to 90% are singletons. Material: PBMCs or T cells enriched from blood (not recorded which). Receptors were obtained from a woman aged 50 to 60 in a cohort exposed to, infected with or recovered from COVID-19 (not recorded which).

The chain combines TRBV3-1 (or the pseudogene TRBV3-2) with TRBJ1-1; the D gene is possibly TRBD1 (6 bases). This CDR3 has 13 amino acids. Germline V gives CDR1 LGHDT, CDR2 YNNKEL (reference sequence). Trimming shortened V by 1 base and J by 11 bases, and 14 bases separated the two germline ends. The CDR3 reads CASSQAFGGAAFF. CDR3 in DNA: TGTGCCAGCAGCCAAGCGTTTGGGGGCGCGGCTTTCTTT.

V gene TRBV7-9 combines with J gene TRBJ2-3, with 11 bases aligning to TRBD2. With V trimmed by 0 bases and J by 6 bases, 14 bases remained unmatched. This CDR3 contains 19 residues. CDR1 and CDR2 from the germline V gene are SEHNR and FQNEAQ (reference sequence). In DNA, the CDR3 is TGTGCCAGCAGCTTAGCGAATGTGGGTAGCGGGGGGGCCAGGGATACGCAGTATTTT. Amino acid sequence: CASSLANVGSGGARDTQYF.

This clone was seen more than once but under ten times. This chain joins TRBV4-3 and TRBJ1-4; 9 bases align to TRBD1. The J segment lost 7 bases and the V segment lost 0 bases, leaving 3 bases of the junction unmatched. This CDR3 region has 15 residues. The germline gives CDR1 LGHNA, CDR2 YSLEER. In DNA form, the CDR3 reads TGCGCCAGCAGCCAAGAACAGGGGGCCGGTGAAAAACTGTTTTTT. Encoded protein: CASSQEQGAGEKLFF.

The V and J genes are TRBV7-2 and TRBJ2-7; no definite D call. Trimming took off 2 bases at V and 5 bases at J, with 10 bases between the two ends. From germline, CDR1 is SGHTA and CDR2 FQGNSA. CDR3 length: 13 amino acids. The CDR3 region is CASSLFGSNEQYF. The DNA for the CDR3 is TGTGCCAGCAGCTTATTCGGGTCTAACGAGCAGTACTTC.

The gene calls are TRBV18 and TRBJ1-1; D may be TRBD1 (6 bases). This CDR3 has 17 amino acids. Germline V gene lookup returns CDR1 KGHSH and CDR2 LQKENI. V was clipped by 0 bases and J by 3 bases, with 17 bases between them. CDR3 sequence (DNA): TGTGCCAGCTCACCACCGAGGGGGAAAGGGGAGTACACTGAAGCTTTCTTT. Translating it yields CASSPPRGKGEYTEAFF.

The genes are TRBV15 and TRBJ1-1; no firm D call. Germline V gene data show CDR1 as LNHNV and CDR2 as YYDKDF (reference sequence). The V end was cut by 1 base, the J end by 2 bases, with 8 bases between. The CDR3 is made up of 14 amino acids. The CDR3 is CATSRGAVNTEAFF. CDR3 nucleotides: TGTGCCACCAGCAGAGGGGCCGTCAACACTGAAGCTTTCTTT. The whole variable domain, filled in from reference TRBV15 and TRBJ1-1, reads DAMVIQNPRYQVTQFGKPVTLSCSQTLNHNVMYWYQQKSSQAPKLLFHYYDKDFNNEADTPDNFQSRRPNTSFCFLDIRSPGLGDTAMYLCATSRGAVNTEAFFGQGTRLTVV.

With respect to this clone: Other nucleotide sequences from this sample produce the same CDR3. The chain links TRBV3-1 (or the pseudogene TRBV3-2) to TRBJ2-5; no firm D call. The germline V gene has CDR1 LGHDT and CDR2 YNNKEL (reference sequence). This CDR3 has 13 amino acids. V was shortened by 1 base and J by 5 bases, with 8 bases between the two germline ends. The CDR3 DNA is TGTGCCAGCAGCCAAGGGTTAGAGGAGACCCAGTACTTC. Its translation is CASSQGLEETQYF.

The genes are TRBV5-8 and TRBJ1-4; D ambiguous. Germline V gives CDR1 SGHTS, CDR2 YDEGEE. This CDR3 region has 14 residues. The ends were cut back, 2 bases at V and 7 bases at J, with 12 bases in the middle. The CDR3 nucleotides read TGTGCCAGCAGCTTCGAGAGGGCTAGTGAAAAACTGTTTTTT. Amino acid sequence: CASSFERASEKLFF.